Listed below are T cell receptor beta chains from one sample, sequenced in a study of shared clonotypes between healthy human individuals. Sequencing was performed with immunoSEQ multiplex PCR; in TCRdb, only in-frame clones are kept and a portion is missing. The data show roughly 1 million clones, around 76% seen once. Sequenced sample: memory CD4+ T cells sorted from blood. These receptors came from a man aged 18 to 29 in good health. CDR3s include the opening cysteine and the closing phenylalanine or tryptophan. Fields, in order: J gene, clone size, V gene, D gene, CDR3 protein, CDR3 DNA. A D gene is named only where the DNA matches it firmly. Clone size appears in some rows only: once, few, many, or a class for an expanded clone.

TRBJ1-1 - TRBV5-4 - CASSLVAGDTEAFF TGTGCCAGCAGCTTGGTTGCGGGGGACACTGAAGCTTTCTTT
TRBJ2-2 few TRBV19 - CASSIGGRTGELFF TGTGCCAGTAGTATCGGAGGGAGGACCGGGGAGCTGTTTTTT
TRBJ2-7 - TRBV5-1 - CASSRGERVAYYEQYF TGCGCCAGCAGCAGGGGGGAGAGGGTTGCCTACTACGAGCAGTACTTC
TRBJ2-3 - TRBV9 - CASSPSSGADTQYF TGTGCCAGCAGCCCATCATCGGGGGCAGATACGCAGTATTTT
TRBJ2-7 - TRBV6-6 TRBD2 CASSYQAGTSNYEQYF TGTGCCAGCAGTTACCAAGCCGGGACTAGCAACTACGAGCAGTACTTC
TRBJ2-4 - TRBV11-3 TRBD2 CASSLVVSGGSKNIQYF TGTGCCAGCAGCTTAGTCGTTAGCGGGGGGTCGAAAAACATTCAGTACTTC
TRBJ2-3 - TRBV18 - CASSPLKTGTDTQYF TGTGCCAGCTCACCACTGAAAACTGGGACAGATACGCAGTATTTT
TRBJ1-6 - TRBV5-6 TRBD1 CASSFWDRDDSPLHF TGTGCCAGCAGCTTCTGGGACAGGGACGATTCACCCCTCCACTTT
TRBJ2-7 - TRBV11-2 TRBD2 CASSLGAGGSYEQYF TGTGCCAGCAGCTTAGGGGCGGGCGGGAGCTACGAGCAGTACTTC
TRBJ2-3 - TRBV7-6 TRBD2 CASSLVVGRATDTQYF TGTGCCAGCAGCTTAGTCGTCGGGAGGGCCACAGATACGCAGTATTTT
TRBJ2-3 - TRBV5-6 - CASSKGGVGTDTQYF TGTGCCAGCAGCAAAGGGGGAGTTGGGACAGATACGCAGTATTTT
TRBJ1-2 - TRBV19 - CASSAFSGYGYTF TGTGCCAGTAGTGCTTTTTCGGGCTATGGCTACACCTTC
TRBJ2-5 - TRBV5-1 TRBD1 CASSADRVRETQYF TGCGCCAGCAGCGCAGACAGGGTTCGGGAGACCCAGTACTTC
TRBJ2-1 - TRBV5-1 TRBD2 CASSATSGGLHEQFF TGCGCCAGCAGCGCAACTAGCGGGGGCCTCCATGAGCAGTTCTTC
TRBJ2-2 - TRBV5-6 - CASSLELGRTGELFF TGTGCCAGCAGCTTGGAATTAGGGCGGACCGGGGAGCTGTTTTTT
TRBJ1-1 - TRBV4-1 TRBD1 CASSHPQGLGDAFF TGCGCCAGCAGCCACCCACAGGGGCTAGGGGATGCTTTCTTT
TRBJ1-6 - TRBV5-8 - CASSLSGRGRGSPLHF TGTGCCAGCAGCTTGTCGGGGAGGGGTCGGGGTTCACCCCTCCACTTT
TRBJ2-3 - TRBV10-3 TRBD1 CAISSRQGETDTQYF TGTGCCATCAGTTCAAGGCAGGGGGAGACAGATACGCAGTATTTT
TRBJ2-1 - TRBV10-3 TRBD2 CAIDTSGILGNEQFF TGTGCCATCGATACTAGCGGGATTTTGGGCAATGAGCAGTTCTTC
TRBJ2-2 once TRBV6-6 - CASSYQSTGELFF TGTGCCAGCAGTTACCAGAGCACCGGGGAGCTGTTTTTT